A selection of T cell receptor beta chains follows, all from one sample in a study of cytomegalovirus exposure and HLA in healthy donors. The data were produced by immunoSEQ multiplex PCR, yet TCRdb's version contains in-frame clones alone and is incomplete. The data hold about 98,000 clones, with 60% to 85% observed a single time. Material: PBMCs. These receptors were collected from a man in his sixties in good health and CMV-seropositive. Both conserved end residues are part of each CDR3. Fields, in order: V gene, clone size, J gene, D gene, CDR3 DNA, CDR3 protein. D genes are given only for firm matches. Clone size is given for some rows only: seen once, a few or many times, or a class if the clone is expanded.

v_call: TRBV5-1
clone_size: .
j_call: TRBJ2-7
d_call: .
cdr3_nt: TGCGCCAGCAGCTGGGAGACAGGCACACTGGGCGAGCAGTACTTC
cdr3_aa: CASSWETGTLGEQYF

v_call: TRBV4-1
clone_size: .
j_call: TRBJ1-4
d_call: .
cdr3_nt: TGCGCCAGCAGCTATGACAGGAGAGGTTCGTTACTGTTTTTT
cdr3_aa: CASSYDRRGSLLFF

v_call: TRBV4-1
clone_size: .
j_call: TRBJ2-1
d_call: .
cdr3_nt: TGCGCCAGCAGCCTCGGAGGGGGGGCTTACAATGAGCAGTTCTTC
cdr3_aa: CASSLGGGAYNEQFF

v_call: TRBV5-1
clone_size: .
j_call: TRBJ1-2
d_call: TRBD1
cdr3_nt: TGCGCCAGCAGCCGCGACAGGGATAGTAACTATGGCTACACCTTC
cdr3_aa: CASSRDRDSNYGYTF

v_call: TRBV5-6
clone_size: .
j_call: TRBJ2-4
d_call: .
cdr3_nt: TGTGCCAGCATCCGGACAGGAGGGGCCAAAAACATTCAGTACTTC
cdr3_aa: CASIRTGGAKNIQYF

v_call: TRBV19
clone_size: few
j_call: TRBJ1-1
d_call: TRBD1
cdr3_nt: TGTGCCAGTAGCCAGGACAGGGACACTGAAGCTTTCTTT
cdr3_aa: CASSQDRDTEAFF

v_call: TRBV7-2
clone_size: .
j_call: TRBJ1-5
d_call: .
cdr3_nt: TGTGCCAGCAGCACCGGGACAATCCCCCAGCCCCAGCATTTT
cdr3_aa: CASSTGTIPQPQHF

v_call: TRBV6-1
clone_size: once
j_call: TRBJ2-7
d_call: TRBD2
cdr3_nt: TGTGCCAGCAGTGAAGGGGGCGGGGGGATCAAATTCTACGAGCAGTACTTC
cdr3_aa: CASSEGGGGIKFYEQYF

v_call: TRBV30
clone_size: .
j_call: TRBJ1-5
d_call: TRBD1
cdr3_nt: TGTGCCTGGAGTACCGCAGGGGGTCAGCCCCAGCATTTT
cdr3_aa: CAWSTAGGQPQHF

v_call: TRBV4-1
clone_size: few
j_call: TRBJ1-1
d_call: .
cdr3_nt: TGCGCCAGCAGCCAAGTAGGGGGTAGGAACACTGAAGCTTTCTTT
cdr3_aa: CASSQVGGRNTEAFF

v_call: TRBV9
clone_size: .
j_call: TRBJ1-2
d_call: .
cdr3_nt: TGTGCCAGCAGCGTAGGGGGAACAGGCCTCGCCTATGGCTACACCTTC
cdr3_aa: CASSVGGTGLAYGYTF

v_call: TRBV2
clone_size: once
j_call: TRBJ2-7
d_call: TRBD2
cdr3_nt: TGTGCCAGCAGTCCCTCCCTGGTAGCGGGGGGCTACGAGCAGTACTTC
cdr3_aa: CASSPSLVAGGYEQYF

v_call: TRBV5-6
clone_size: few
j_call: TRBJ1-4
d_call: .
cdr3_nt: TGTGCCAGCAGCTTAGGGGTGGATGAAAAACTGTTTTTT
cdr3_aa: CASSLGVDEKLFF

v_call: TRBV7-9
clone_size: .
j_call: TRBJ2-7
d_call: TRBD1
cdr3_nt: TGTGCCAGCAGCTTTGGGACAGGGATCGACGAGCAGTACTTC
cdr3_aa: CASSFGTGIDEQYF

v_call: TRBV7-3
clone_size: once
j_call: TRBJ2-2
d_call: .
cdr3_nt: TGTGCCAGCAGCTTAATTGGGGGGGCGCAGGCCGGGGAGCTGTTTTTT
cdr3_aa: CASSLIGGAQAGELFF

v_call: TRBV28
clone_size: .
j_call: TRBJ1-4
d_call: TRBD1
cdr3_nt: TGTGCCAGCAGTTCCTTCGATACAGGGGGCTCTGAAAAACTGTTTTTT
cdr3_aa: CASSSFDTGGSEKLFF

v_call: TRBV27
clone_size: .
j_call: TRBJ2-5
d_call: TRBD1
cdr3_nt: TGTGCCAGCAGTTTATCACAGGGGGTGGGGGAGCAGTACTTC
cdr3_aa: CASSLSQGVGEQYF

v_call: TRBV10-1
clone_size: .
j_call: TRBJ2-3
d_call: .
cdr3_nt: TGCGCCAGCAGTGAGTCGAGCGCCACAGATACGCAGTATTTT
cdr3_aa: CASSESSATDTQYF

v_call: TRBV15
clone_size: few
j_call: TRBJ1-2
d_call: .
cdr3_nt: TGTGCCACCAGCAGAGATAATGCGGGTACGCGAGGCTACACCTTC
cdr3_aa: CATSRDNAGTRGYTF

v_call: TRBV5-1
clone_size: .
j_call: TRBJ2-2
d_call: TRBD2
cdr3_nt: TGCGCCAGCAGGTTGACTAGCGGGGGGTCGAACACCGGGGAGCTGTTTTTT
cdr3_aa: CASRLTSGGSNTGELFF

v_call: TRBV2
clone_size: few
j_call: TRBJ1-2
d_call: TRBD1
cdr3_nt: TGTGCCAGCATCTGGGACAGGGGAGGTAACTATGGCTACACCTTC
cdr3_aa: CASIWDRGGNYGYTF

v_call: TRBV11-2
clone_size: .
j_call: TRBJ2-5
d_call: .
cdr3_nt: TGTGCCAGCAGCTTAGACACCGGGAACGTCGAGACCCAGTACTTC
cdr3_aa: CASSLDTGNVETQYF

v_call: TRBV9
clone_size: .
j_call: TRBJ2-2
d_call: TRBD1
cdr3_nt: TGTGCCAGCAGCGTACCTCGGACAGGCGACACCGGGGAGCTGTTTTTT
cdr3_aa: CASSVPRTGDTGELFF

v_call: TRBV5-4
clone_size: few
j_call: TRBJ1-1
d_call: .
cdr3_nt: TGTGCCAGCAGCTTTTCTCAGAGGAGTGACACTGAAGCTTTCTTT
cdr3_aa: CASSFSQRSDTEAFF

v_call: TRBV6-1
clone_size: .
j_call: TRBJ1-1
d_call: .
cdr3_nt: TGTGCCAGCAGTCACCCGGGGATGAACACTGAAGCTTTCTTT
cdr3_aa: CASSHPGMNTEAFF